These 20 T cell receptor beta chains were sequenced from one sample in a study of blood T cell repertoires in COVID-19. Only in-frame clones appear in the TCRdb table, and some are missing; sequencing was by immunoSEQ multiplex PCR. The sample holds 280,000 or so clones, 88% seen once. The sample taken for sequencing was peripheral blood. The receptors stem from a woman in her thirties who had recovered from COVID-19.

The chain combines TRBV19 with TRBJ1-1; D unclear. V was cut by 5 bases and J by 1 base, with 11 bases left in between. Germline assignment: CDR1 LNHDA and CDR2 SQIVND (reference sequence). The CDR3 is 14 residues long. In DNA form, the CDR3 reads TGTGCCAGTAGTTTAGGGTACACGAACACTGAAGCTTTCTTT. This sequence encodes CASSLGYTNTEAFF.

This chain joins TRBV19 and TRBJ2-3; 7 bases agree with TRBD1. The CDR3 runs 16 residues. Germline loops: CDR1 LNHDA, CDR2 SQIVND (reference sequence). J was trimmed by 2 bases and V by 7 bases; bases with no gene match: 12. The CDR3: CASKTTGVDLTDTQYF. The CDR3 DNA reads as TGTGCCAGTAAAACCACAGGGGTCGACCTCACAGATACGCAGTATTTT.

The V call is TRBV5-5, the J call TRBJ1-4; maybe TRBD1 (6 bases). Germline V gene data show CDR1 as SGHKS and CDR2 as YYEKEE (reference sequence). CDR3 length: 15 residues. Trimming took off 3 bases at V and 5 bases at J, with 14 bases between the two ends. This CDR3 is CASSSMDSPNEKLFF. CDR3 DNA: TGTGCCAGCAGCTCCATGGACAGCCCCAATGAAAAACTGTTTTTT.

The chain uses TRBV9 and TRBJ2-1, with D perhaps TRBD2 (6 bases). With 4 bases removed from V and 0 bases from J, the gap between germline ends came to 11 bases. The CDR3 contains 15 residues. Germline loops: CDR1 SGDLS, CDR2 YYNGEE. In DNA form, the CDR3 reads TGTGCCAGCAGCCCCTCCGGGGGCTCCTACAATGAGCAGTTCTTC. Protein: CASSPSGGSYNEQFF. The whole variable domain, filled in from reference TRBV9 and TRBJ2-1, reads DSGVTQTPKHLITATGQRVTLRCSPRSGDLSVYWYQQSLDQGLQFLIQYYNGEERAKGNILERFSAQQFPDLHSELNLSSLELGDSALYFCASSPSGGSYNEQFFGPGTRLTVL.

The table lists this clone with a few counts. V usage is TRBV3-1 (or the pseudogene TRBV3-2) and J usage is TRBJ1-3; unclear D gene. Germline V lookup: CDR1 LGHDT, CDR2 YNNKEL (reference sequence). V dropped 4 bases and J dropped 0 bases, with 10 bases sitting between them. The CDR3 contains 15 residues. The CDR3 sequence is CASSPSTTSGNTIYF. The CDR3 DNA reads TGTGCCAGCAGCCCTTCAACAACCTCTGGAAACACCATATATTTT.

The V call is TRBV5-1, the J call TRBJ1-6; D not certain. CDR1 and CDR2 from the germline V gene are SGHRS and YFSETQ. Deletions cut 1 base from V and 6 bases from J, with 11 bases between. This CDR3 is built from 15 residues. Here the CDR3 DNA reads TGCGCCAGCAGCTTGTACGGGGAGTCTAATTCACCCCTCCACTTT. Translating gives CASSLYGESNSPLHF.

The chain links TRBV6-5 to TRBJ2-7; the match to TRBD1 covers 8 bases. Germline assignment: CDR1 MNHEY and CDR2 SVGAGI. This CDR3 has 13 residues. The V and J ends lost 6 bases and 5 bases, in that order; junction bases with no gene match: 6. CDR3: CASRKQGVDEQYF. In nucleotides, the CDR3 is TGTGCCAGCAGGAAACAGGGGGTGGACGAGCAGTACTTC.

V usage is TRBV3-1 (or the pseudogene TRBV3-2) and J usage is TRBJ2-1; 16 bases agree with TRBD2. The CDR3 sequence is 17 residues long. V shed 4 bases and J 5 bases; nucleotides not matched to a gene: 5. Germline V CDR1 and CDR2: LGHDT, YNNKEL (reference sequence). CDR3 loop: CASSLPGTSGGDNEQFF. The CDR3 coding sequence is TGTGCCAGCAGCCTTCCCGGGACTAGCGGGGGGGACAATGAGCAGTTCTTC.

The chain is built from TRBV12-3 or TRBV12-4 and TRBJ1-6; D gene uncertain. V shed 2 bases and J shed 7 bases, with 6 bases lying between them. This CDR3 comprises 13 residues. This chain's CDR3 is CASSLSQNSPLHF. The CDR3 DNA reads TGTGCCAGCAGTTTATCCCAAAATTCACCCCTCCACTTT.

The J gene is TRBJ2-3, the V gene TRBV24-1; 9 bases map to TRBD2. The CDR3 is made up of 15 amino acids. Germline CDR1 reads KGHDR; CDR2 reads SFDVKD. Trimming removed 6 bases from V and 7 bases from J; junction bases left unmatched: 10. This chain's CDR3 is CATSKSSGDPYTQYF. DNA of the CDR3: TGTGCCACCAGTAAATCTAGCGGGGACCCATATACGCAGTATTTT.

This clone has at least ten counts. The chain couples TRBV10-3 to TRBJ1-5, with D uncertain. The germline CDR1 and CDR2 sequences are ENHRY and SYGVKD. Trimming cost V 3 bases and J 6 bases, with 12 bases left between them. The CDR3 sequence is 14 residues long. Here the CDR3 reads CAISEEGSGQPQHF. The CDR3, as DNA: TGTGCCATCAGTGAAGAGGGTTCAGGTCAGCCCCAGCATTTT.

The V and J genes are TRBV7-9 and TRBJ2-1, with a weak D call TRBD1 (7 bases). V gave up 2 bases and J gave up 8 bases, with 19 bases separating them. The CDR3 length is 16 residues. Germline values: CDR1 SEHNR, CDR2 FQNEAQ (reference sequence). The CDR3: CASSLRQGLTGDEQFF. The CDR3 DNA reads TGTGCCAGCAGCTTAAGACAGGGCCTAACGGGGGATGAGCAGTTCTTC.

Here the CDR3 DNA reads TGTGCCAGCCATGGAAACACCATATATTTT. Encoded protein: CASHGNTIYF. V gene TRBV5-6 combines with J gene TRBJ1-3; D ambiguous. The CDR3 has 10 residues. V was trimmed by 7 bases and J by 3 bases, leaving 2 bases between them. Per germline, CDR1 SGHDT and CDR2 YYEEEE.

V is TRBV5-6 and J is TRBJ2-7; 12 nucleotides agree with TRBD2. This CDR3 has 15 amino acids. Germline-derived CDR1 and CDR2 are SGHDT and YYEEEE. Trimming at V came to 5 bases and at J to 4 bases, leaving 7 bases not matched to a gene. DNA of the CDR3: TGTGCCAGCAGACTAGCGGGGGGACGGAAATACGAGCAGTACTTC. It encodes CASRLAGGRKYEQYF.

This clone was recorded only once. The rearrangement uses TRBV9 and TRBJ2-5, with 14 bases fitting TRBD2. Germline values: CDR1 SGDLS, CDR2 YYNGEE. This CDR3 has 15 amino acids. The V and J ends lost 4 bases and 4 bases, in that order; junction bases with no gene match: 3. The CDR3 loop is CASSPGLAGVETQYF. CDR3 in DNA: TGTGCCAGCAGCCCGGGACTAGCGGGGGTAGAGACCCAGTACTTC.

This clone appeared a single time. This chain joins TRBV6-5 and TRBJ1-1, with no clear D. V was cut by 6 bases and J by 7 bases, with 15 bases left in between. This CDR3 comprises 13 residues. CDR1 and CDR2 from the germline V gene are MNHEY and SVGAGI. The CDR3 is CASRSLGDFEAFF. The CDR3 DNA follows: TGTGCCAGCAGGAGTCTCGGGGATTTTGAAGCTTTCTTT.

The V and J genes are TRBV6-6 and TRBJ1-6; D is perhaps TRBD1 (6 bases). This CDR3 comprises 16 residues. The germline CDR1 and CDR2 sequences are MNHNY and SVGAGI (reference sequence). With 2 bases removed from V and 10 bases from J, the gap between germline ends came to 18 bases. The CDR3 loop reads CASSYPPDRSISPLHF. CDR3 bases: TGTGCCAGCAGTTACCCCCCCGACAGGTCTATATCACCCCTCCACTTT.

This chain joins TRBV4-1 and TRBJ2-1; 14 bases are shared with TRBD2. Per the germline V gene, CDR1 is MGHRA and CDR2 is YSYEKL. CDR3 length: 19 amino acids. Trimming at V came to 4 bases and at J to 6 bases, leaving 14 bases not matched to a gene. CDR3 sequence reads: CASSRQPGLAGVGFNEQFF. CDR3 in DNA: TGCGCCAGCAGCCGCCAACCGGGACTAGCGGGGGTCGGGTTCAATGAGCAGTTCTTC.

The CDR3 nucleotides read TGTGCCAGCAGTTCTCACGGGGTGGACGAGCAGTACTTC. Residues: CASSSHGVDEQYF. The chain links TRBV28 to TRBJ2-7, with D perhaps TRBD2 (5 bases). With 4 bases removed from V and 5 bases from J, the gap between germline ends came to 12 bases. This CDR3 region has 13 residues. Per the germline V gene, CDR1 is MDHEN and CDR2 is SYDVKM.

On this clone: Other DNA sequences within the sample encode an identical CDR3. The chain employs TRBV7-2 and TRBJ2-7; 7 positions agree with TRBD1. CDR3 size: 14 residues. J gave up 0 bases and V 5 bases, and 4 bases lay outside the gene matches. Germline V CDR1 and CDR2: SGHTA, FQGNSA. The CDR3 loop reads CASSPQGSSYEQYF. Written as DNA, the CDR3 is TGTGCCAGCAGCCCACAGGGGAGCTCCTACGAGCAGTACTTC.